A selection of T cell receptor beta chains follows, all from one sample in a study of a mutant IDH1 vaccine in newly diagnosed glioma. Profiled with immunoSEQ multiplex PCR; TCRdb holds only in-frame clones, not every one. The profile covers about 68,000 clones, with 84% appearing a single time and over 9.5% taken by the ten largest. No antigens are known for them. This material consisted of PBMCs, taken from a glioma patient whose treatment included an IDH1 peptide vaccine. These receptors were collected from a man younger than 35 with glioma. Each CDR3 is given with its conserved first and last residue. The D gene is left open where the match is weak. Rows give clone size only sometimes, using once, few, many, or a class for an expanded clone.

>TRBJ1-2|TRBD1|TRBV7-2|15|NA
TGTGCCAGCAGCTTTGCGAGGGGGCAGGGGCCCGGCTACACCTTC
CASSFARGQGPGYTF
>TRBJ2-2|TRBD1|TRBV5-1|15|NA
TGCGCCAGCAGGGGGGGACAGGGGGCGAGGGGGGAGCTGTTTTTT
CASRGGQGARGELFF
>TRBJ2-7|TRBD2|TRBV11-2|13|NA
TGTGCCAGCAGCCCTTCGGGGGGCTACGAGCAGTACTTC
CASSPSGGYEQYF
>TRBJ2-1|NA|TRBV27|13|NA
TGTGCCAGCAGTTTGGTGGCCTTCGATGAGCAGTTCTTC
CASSLVAFDEQFF
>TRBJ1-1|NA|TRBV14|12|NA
TGTGCCAGCAGCCAGGCAGGGATGGGAGCTTTCTTT
CASSQAGMGAFF
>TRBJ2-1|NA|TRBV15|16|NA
TGTGCCACCAGCAGAGGAAGGGCAGGCCCCTACAATGAGCAGTTCTTC
CATSRGRAGPYNEQFF
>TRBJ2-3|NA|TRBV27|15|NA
TGTGCCAGCGCTTACGGGACTGTACACACAGATACGCAGTATTTT
CASAYGTVHTDTQYF
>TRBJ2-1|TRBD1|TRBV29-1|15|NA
TGCAGCGTTGGCCCCCCGGGACAGATAAGCAATGAGCAGTTCTTC
CSVGPPGQISNEQFF
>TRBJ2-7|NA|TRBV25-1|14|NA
TGTGCCAGCAGTGAACCCGGCGTACCCTACGAGCAGTACTTC
CASSEPGVPYEQYF
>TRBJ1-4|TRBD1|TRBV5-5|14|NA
TGTGCCAGCAGCCCGACAGGGGGAGATGAAAAACTGTTTTTT
CASSPTGGDEKLFF
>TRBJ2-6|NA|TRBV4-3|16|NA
TGCGCCAGCAGCCAAGATTTGGGCTCTGGGGCCAACGTCCTGACTTTC
CASSQDLGSGANVLTF
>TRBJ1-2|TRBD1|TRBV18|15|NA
TGTGCCAGCTCACCACCGGGACAGGGGGGCTCTCGGTACACCTTC
CASSPPGQGGSRYTF
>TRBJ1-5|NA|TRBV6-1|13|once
TGTGCCAGCAGTGAAGCGCACCGGCAGCCCCAGCATTTT
CASSEAHRQPQHF
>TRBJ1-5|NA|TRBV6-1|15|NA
TGTGCCAGCAGTGTATACACGGATAGCAATCAGCCCCAGCATTTT
CASSVYTDSNQPQHF
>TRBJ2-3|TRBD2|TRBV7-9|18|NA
TGTGCCAGCAGCACCCCGGGACTAGCGGGGACTAGCACAGATACGCAGTATTTT
CASSTPGLAGTSTDTQYF
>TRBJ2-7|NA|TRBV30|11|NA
TGTGCCTGGAGTGTGCGGGGTGGGCAGTACTTC
CAWSVRGGQYF
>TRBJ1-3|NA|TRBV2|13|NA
TGTGCCAGCAGTGATCTGTTGGGAAACACCATATATTTT
CASSDLLGNTIYF
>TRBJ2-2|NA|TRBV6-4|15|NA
TGTGCCAGCAGTGACTCCGACGGGAACACCGGGGAGCTGTTTTTT
CASSDSDGNTGELFF
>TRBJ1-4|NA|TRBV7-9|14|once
TGTGCCAGCAGCTTAAACGTAAATAATGAAAAACTGTTTTTT
CASSLNVNNEKLFF
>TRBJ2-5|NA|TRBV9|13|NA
TGTGCCAGCAGCGTATCTAAGGAAGAGACCCAGTACTTC
CASSVSKEETQYF
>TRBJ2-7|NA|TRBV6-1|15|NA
TGTGCCAGCAGTGAACCGGGACACCTCTCCTACGAGCAGTACTTC
CASSEPGHLSYEQYF
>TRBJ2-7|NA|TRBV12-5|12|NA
TGTGCTAGTGGTTTGGGGCCAGGCGAGCAGTACTTC
CASGLGPGEQYF
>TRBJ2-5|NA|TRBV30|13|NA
TGTGCCTGGGTAGGTGGGACACAAGAGACCCAGTACTTC
CAWVGGTQETQYF
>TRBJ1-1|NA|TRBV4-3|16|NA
TGCGCCAGCAGCCAAGACCGGGTCAGGTCGGGTACTGAAGCTTTCTTT
CASSQDRVRSGTEAFF
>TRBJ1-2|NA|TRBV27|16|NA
TGTGCCAGCAGTGAATTAGGACAGAACTTTAACTATGGCTACACCTTC
CASSELGQNFNYGYTF
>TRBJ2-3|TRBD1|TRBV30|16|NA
TGTGCCTGGAGTCCCTGGACAGGGGAGAGCACAGATACGCAGTATTTT
CAWSPWTGESTDTQYF
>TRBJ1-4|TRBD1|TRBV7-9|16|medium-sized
TGTGCCAGCAGCTTAGGGACAGGGGAAACTAATGAAAAACTGTTTTTT
CASSLGTGETNEKLFF
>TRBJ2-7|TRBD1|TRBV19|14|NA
TGTGCCAGTAGTAGAGGACAGGGGGCTAACGAGCAGTACTTC
CASSRGQGANEQYF
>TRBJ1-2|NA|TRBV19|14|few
TGTGCCAGTAGTATAGCCCCAGGCCCGTGGGGCTACACCTTC
CASSIAPGPWGYTF
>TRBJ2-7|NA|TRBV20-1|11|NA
TGCAGTGCTAAGAGCTCCTACGAGCAGTACTTC
CSAKSSYEQYF
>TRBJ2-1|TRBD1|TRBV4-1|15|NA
TGCGCCAGCAGCCAAGACAGGGGGTCCTACAATGAGCAGTTCTTC
CASSQDRGSYNEQFF
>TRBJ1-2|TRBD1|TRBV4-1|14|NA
TGCGCCAGCAGCCAAAAGACAGGGGGAGACGGCTACACCTTC
CASSQKTGGDGYTF
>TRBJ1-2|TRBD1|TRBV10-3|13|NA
TGTGCCATCAGGTCGACAGGGGAGTCTGGCTACACCTTC
CAIRSTGESGYTF
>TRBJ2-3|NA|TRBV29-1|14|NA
TGCAGCGTTAGTCTCCATCAGGGGACAGATACGCAGTATTTT
CSVSLHQGTDTQYF
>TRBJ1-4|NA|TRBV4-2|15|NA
TGTGCCAGCAGCCAAGGGACAGCTCAGGATGAAAAACTGTTTTTT
CASSQGTAQDEKLFF
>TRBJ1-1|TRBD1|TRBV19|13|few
TGTGCCAGTGGACAGGGGATATACACTGAAGCTTTCTTT
CASGQGIYTEAFF